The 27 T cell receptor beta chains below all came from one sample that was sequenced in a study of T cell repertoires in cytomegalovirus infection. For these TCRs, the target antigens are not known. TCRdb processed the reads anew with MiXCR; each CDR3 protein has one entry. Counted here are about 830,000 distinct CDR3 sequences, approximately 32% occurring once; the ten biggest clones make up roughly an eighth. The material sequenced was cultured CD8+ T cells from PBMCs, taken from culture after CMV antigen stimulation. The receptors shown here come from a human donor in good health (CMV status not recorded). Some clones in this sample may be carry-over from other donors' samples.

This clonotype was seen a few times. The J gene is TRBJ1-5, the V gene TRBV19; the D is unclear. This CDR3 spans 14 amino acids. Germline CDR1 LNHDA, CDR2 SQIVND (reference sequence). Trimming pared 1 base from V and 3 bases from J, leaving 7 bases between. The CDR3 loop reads CASSIGGNNQPQHF. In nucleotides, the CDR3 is TGTGCCAGTAGTATAGGCGGAAACAATCAGCCCCAGCATTTT.

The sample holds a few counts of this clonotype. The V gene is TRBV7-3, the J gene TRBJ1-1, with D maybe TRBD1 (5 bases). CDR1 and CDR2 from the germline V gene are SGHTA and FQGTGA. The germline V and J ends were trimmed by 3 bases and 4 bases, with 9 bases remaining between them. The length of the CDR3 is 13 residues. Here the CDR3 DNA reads TGTGCCAGCAGCTTTAACGGGGCCACTGAAGCTTTCTTT. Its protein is CASSFNGATEAFF.

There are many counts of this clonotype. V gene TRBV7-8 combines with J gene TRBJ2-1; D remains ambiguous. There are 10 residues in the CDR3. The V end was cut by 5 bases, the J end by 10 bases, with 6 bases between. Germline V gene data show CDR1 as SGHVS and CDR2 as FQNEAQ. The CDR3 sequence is CASSQVEQFF. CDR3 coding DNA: TGTGCCAGCAGCCAGGTGGAGCAGTTCTTC.

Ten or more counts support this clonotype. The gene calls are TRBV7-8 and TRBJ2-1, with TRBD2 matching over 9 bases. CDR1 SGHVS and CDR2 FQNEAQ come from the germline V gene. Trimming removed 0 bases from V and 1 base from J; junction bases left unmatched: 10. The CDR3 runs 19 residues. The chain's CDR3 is CASSLARAGGRGSYNEQFF. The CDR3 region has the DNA TGTGCCAGCAGCTTAGCGAGGGCGGGGGGGCGGGGATCCTACAATGAGCAGTTCTTC.

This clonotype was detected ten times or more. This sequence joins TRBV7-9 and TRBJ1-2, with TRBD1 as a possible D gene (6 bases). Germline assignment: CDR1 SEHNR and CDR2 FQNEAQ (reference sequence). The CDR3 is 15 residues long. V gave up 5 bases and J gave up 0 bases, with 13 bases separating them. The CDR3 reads CASSVDRTSNYGYTF. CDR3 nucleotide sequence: TGTGCCAGCAGCGTTGACAGGACTTCTAACTATGGCTACACCTTC. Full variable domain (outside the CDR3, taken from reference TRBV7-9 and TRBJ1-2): DTGVSQNPRHKITKRGQNVTFRCDPISEHNRLYWYRQTLGQGPEFLTYFQNEAQLEKSRLLSDRFSAERPKGSFSTLEIQRTEQGDSAMYLCASSVDRTSNYGYTFGSGTRLTVV.

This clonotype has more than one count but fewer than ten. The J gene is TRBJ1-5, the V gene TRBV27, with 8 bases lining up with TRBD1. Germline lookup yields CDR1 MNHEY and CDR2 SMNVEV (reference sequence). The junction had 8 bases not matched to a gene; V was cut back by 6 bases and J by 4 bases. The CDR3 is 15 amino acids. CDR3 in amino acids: CASRRVDRVNQPQHF. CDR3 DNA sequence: TGTGCCAGCAGGCGTGTGGACAGGGTGAATCAGCCCCAGCATTTT.

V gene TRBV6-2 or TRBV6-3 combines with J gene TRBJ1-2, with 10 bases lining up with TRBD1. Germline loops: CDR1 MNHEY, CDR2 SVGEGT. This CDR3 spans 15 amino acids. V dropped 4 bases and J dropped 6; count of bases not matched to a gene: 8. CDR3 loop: CASSSTMTGGDGYTF. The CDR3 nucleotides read TGTGCCAGCAGTTCTACAATGACAGGGGGCGATGGCTACACCTTC.

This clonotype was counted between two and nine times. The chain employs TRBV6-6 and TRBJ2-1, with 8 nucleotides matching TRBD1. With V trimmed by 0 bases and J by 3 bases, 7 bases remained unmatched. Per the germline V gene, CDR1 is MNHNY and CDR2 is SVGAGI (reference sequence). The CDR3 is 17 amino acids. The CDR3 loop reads CASSYSAPGQVYNEQFF. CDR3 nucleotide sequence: TGTGCCAGCAGTTACTCAGCGCCGGGACAGGTCTACAATGAGCAGTTCTTC.

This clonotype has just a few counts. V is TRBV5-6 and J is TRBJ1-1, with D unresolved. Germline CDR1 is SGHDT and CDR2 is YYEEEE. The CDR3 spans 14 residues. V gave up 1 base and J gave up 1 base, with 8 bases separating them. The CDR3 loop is CASSLFPKNTEAFF. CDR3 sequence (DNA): TGTGCCAGCAGCTTGTTCCCGAAGAACACTGAAGCTTTCTTT.

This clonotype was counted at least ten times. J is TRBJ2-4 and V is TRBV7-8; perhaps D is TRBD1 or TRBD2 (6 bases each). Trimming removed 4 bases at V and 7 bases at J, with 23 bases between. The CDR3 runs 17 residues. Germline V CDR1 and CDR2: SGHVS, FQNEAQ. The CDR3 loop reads CASSYPTEGELGNIQYF. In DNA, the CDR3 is TGTGCCAGCAGCTATCCGACGGAGGGGGAGCTGGGTAACATTCAGTACTTC.

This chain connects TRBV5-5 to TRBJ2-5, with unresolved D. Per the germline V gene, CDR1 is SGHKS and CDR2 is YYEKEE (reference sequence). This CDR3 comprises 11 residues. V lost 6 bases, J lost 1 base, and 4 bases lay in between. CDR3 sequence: CASKGQETQYF. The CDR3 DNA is TGTGCCAGCAAGGGCCAAGAGACCCAGTACTTC.

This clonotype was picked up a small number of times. CDR3 in DNA: TGCGCCAGCAGTGTCGAATGGACGCCCCCCTACGAGCAGTACTTC. This codes for CASSVEWTPPYEQYF. J is TRBJ2-7 and V is TRBV10-2, with D unresolved. The CDR3 spans 15 residues. Looked up from germline, CDR1 is WSHSY and CDR2 is SAAADI. Trimming pared 4 bases from V and 2 bases from J, leaving 15 bases between.

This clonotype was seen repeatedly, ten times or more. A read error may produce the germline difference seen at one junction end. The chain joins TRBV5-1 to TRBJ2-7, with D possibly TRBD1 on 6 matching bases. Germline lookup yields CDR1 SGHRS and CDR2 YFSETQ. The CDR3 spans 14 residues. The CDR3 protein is CASSFPGQGYEQYF. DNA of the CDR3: TGTGCCAGCAGCTTTCCGGGACAAGGCTACGAGCAGTACTTC.

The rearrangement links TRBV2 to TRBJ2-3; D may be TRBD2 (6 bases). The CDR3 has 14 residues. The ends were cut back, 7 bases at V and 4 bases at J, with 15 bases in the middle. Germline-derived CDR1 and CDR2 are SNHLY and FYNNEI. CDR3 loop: CASTPGLESDTQYF. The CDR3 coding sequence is TGTGCCAGCACTCCGGGACTTGAATCAGATACGCAGTATTTT.

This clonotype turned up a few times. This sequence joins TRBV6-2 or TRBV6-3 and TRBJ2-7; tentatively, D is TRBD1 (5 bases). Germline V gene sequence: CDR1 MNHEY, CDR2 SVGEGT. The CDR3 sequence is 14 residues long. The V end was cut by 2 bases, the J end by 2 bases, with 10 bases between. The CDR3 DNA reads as TGTGCCAGCAGTTACCAGGGATCGCCCTACGAGCAGTACGTC. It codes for CASSYQGSPYEQYV.

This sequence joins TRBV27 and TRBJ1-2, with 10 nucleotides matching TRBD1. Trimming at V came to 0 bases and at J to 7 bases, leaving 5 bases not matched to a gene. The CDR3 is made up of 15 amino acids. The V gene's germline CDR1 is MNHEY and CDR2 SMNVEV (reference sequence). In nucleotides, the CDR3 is TGTGCCAGCAGTTTATCGATCAGGGACAGGGGTGGCTACACCTTC. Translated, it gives CASSLSIRDRGGYTF.

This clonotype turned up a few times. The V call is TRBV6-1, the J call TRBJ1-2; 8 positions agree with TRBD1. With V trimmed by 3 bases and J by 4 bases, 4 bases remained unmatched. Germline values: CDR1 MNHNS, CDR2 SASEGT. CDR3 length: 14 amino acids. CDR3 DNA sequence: TGTGCCAGCAGTGACAGGGGGCTTAGCTATGGCTACACCTTC. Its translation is CASSDRGLSYGYTF.

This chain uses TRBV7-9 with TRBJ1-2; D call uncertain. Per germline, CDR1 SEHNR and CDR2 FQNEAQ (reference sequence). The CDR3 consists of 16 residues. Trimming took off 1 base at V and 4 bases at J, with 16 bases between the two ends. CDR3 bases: TGTGCCAGCAGCTTAGGCCAGCCCCACGGTAGCTATGGCTACACCTTC. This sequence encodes CASSLGQPHGSYGYTF.

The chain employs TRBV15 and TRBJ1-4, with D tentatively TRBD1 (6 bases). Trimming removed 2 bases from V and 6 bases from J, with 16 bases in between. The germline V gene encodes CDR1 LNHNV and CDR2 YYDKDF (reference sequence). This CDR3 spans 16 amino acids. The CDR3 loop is CATSRNRGRRDEKLFF. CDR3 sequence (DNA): TGTGCCACCAGCAGAAACCGGGGGCGCCGGGATGAAAAACTGTTTTTT.

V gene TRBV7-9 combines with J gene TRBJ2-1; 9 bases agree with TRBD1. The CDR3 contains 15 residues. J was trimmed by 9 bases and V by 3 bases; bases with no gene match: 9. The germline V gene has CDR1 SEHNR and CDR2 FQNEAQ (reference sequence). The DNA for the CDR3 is TGTGCCAGCAGCTTGGCACAGGGGGCGCGTATTGAGCAGTTCTTC. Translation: CASSLAQGARIEQFF.

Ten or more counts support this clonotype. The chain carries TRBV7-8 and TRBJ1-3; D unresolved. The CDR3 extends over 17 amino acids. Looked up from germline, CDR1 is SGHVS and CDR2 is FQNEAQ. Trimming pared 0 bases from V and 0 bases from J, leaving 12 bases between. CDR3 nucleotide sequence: TGTGCCAGCAGCTTAGCCCCCTCCATCACCTCTGGAAACACCATATATTTT. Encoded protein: CASSLAPSITSGNTIYF.

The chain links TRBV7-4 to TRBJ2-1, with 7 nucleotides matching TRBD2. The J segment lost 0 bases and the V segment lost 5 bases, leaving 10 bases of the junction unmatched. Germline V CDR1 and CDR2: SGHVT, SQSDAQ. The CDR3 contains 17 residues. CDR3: CASSPLDGGSSYNEQFF. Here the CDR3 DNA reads TGTGCCAGCAGCCCCCTTGACGGGGGGAGCTCCTACAATGAGCAGTTCTTC.

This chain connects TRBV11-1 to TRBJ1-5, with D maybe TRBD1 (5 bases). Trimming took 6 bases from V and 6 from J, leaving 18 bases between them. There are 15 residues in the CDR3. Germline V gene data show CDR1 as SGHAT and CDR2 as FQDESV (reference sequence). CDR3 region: CASRSICIGGQPQHF. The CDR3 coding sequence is TGTGCCAGCAGGTCGATCTGCATTGGGGGTCAGCCCCAGCATTTT.

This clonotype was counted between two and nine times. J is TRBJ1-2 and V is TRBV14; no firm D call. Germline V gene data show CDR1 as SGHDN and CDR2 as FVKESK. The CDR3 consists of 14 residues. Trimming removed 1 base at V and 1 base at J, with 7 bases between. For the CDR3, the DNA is TGTGCCAGCAGCCAAGGCGGCAATAACTATGGCTACACCTTC. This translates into CASSQGGNNYGYTF.

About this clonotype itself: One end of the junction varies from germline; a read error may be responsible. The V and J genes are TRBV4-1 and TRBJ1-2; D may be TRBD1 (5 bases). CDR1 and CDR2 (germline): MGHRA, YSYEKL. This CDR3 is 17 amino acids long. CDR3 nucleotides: TGCGCCAGCAGCGAAGACCCCGTCCAGGGACCCCGGTATGGCTACACCTTC. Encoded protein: CASSEDPVQGPRYGYTF.

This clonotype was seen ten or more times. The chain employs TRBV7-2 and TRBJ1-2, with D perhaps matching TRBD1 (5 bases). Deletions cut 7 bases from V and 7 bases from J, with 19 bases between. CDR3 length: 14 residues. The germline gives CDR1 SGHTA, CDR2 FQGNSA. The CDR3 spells CASILGQGTIGYTF. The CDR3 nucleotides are TGTGCCAGCATCCTCGGGCAGGGTACAATTGGCTACACCTTC.

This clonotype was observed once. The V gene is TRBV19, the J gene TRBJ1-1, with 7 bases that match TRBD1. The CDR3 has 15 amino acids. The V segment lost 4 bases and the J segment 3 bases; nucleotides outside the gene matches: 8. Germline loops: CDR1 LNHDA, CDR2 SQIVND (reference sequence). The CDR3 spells CASSKVWDSHTEAFF. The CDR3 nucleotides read TGTGCCAGTAGTAAGGTCTGGGACAGCCACACTGAAGCTTTCTTT.